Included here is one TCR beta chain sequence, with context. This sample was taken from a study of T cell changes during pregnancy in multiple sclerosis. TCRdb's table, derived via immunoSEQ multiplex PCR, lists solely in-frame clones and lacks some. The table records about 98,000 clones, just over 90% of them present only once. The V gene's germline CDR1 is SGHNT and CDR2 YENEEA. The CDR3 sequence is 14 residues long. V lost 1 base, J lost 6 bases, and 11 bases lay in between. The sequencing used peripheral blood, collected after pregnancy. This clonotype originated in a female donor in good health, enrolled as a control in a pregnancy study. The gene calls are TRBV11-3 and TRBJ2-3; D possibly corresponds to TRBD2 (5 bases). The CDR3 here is CASSLGTGWDTQYF. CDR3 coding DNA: TGTGCCAGCAGCTTAGGCACGGGGTGGGATACGCAGTATTTT.